The rows below give T cell receptor beta chains drawn from one sample of a study of metastatic and nonmetastatic thyroid tumors. TCRdb re-clonotyped the PCR reads via MiXCR. Of tens of thousands of clones listed, roughly a fifth are singletons. The sample comprised blood. The receptors were sampled from a female donor with papillary thyroid cancer or a benign thyroid nodule (not recorded which). Some clones in this sample may be carry-over from other donors' samples. Each CDR3 is given with its conserved first and last residue. Part of the rows lack a size; the others show once, few, many or a class for expanded clones.

J gene: TRBJ2-7; V gene: TRBV6-1; clone size: NA; CDR3 length: 14; CDR3 protein: CASRGYRFAYEQYF
J gene: TRBJ2-7; V gene: TRBV20-1; clone size: many; CDR3 length: 14; CDR3 protein: CSASRGTGVYEQYF
J gene: TRBJ2-1; V gene: TRBV2; clone size: many; CDR3 length: 14; CDR3 protein: CASTRDRGDDEQFF
J gene: TRBJ2-3; V gene: TRBV3-1; clone size: many; CDR3 length: 14; CDR3 protein: CASSQVSSWDTQYF
J gene: TRBJ2-3; V gene: TRBV20-1; clone size: few; CDR3 length: 16; CDR3 protein: CSAPLAGGREVDTQYF
J gene: TRBJ2-1; V gene: TRBV5-4; clone size: few; CDR3 length: 13; CDR3 protein: CASSLMAYNEQFF
J gene: TRBJ2-7; V gene: TRBV6-9; clone size: NA; CDR3 length: 15; CDR3 protein: CASSPVRGGSCEQYF
J gene: TRBJ2-7; V gene: TRBV7-3; clone size: many; CDR3 length: 15; CDR3 protein: CASSLRHDRVYEQYF
J gene: TRBJ1-5; V gene: TRBV4-2; clone size: many; CDR3 length: 20; CDR3 protein: CASSQSSPQGSSLGNQPQHF
J gene: TRBJ2-3; V gene: TRBV12-3/TRBV12-4; clone size: NA; CDR3 length: 15; CDR3 protein: CASNKRGASTDTQYF
J gene: TRBJ1-2; V gene: TRBV6-1; clone size: few; CDR3 length: 14; CDR3 protein: CANRPAAHRGGHTF
J gene: TRBJ2-7; V gene: TRBV27; clone size: few; CDR3 length: 16; CDR3 protein: CASSSLRVGGEKEQYF
J gene: TRBJ1-1; V gene: TRBV4-1; clone size: many; CDR3 length: 11; CDR3 protein: CASRGRDEAFF
J gene: TRBJ1-6; V gene: TRBV5-1; clone size: NA; CDR3 length: 15; CDR3 protein: CASISQTVSGSPLHF
J gene: TRBJ2-7; V gene: TRBV4-2; clone size: many; CDR3 length: 15; CDR3 protein: CASSRPGLASYEQYF
J gene: TRBJ2-3; V gene: TRBV19; clone size: NA; CDR3 length: 15; CDR3 protein: CASGPSGKAADTQYF
J gene: TRBJ2-3; V gene: TRBV18; clone size: many; CDR3 length: 17; CDR3 protein: CASSPIEPGGGTDTQYF
J gene: TRBJ2-6; V gene: TRBV4-2; clone size: many; CDR3 length: 16; CDR3 protein: CASSQEGGSGANVLTF
J gene: TRBJ2-5; V gene: TRBV30; clone size: NA; CDR3 length: 14; CDR3 protein: CAWSVTGGKETQYF
J gene: TRBJ2-2; V gene: TRBV11-2; clone size: many; CDR3 length: 16; CDR3 protein: CASSYSRLAGTGELFF
J gene: TRBJ2-1; V gene: TRBV6-1; clone size: many; CDR3 length: 14; CDR3 protein: CASRVAGGPNEQFF
J gene: TRBJ2-1; V gene: TRBV6-2/TRBV6-3; clone size: NA; CDR3 length: 15; CDR3 protein: CASSELESSYNEQFF
J gene: TRBJ2-3; V gene: TRBV11-2; clone size: many; CDR3 length: 15; CDR3 protein: CASSLGTGLSDTQYF
J gene: TRBJ2-3; V gene: TRBV12-3/TRBV12-4; clone size: many; CDR3 length: 14; CDR3 protein: CASRAGVGADTQYF
J gene: TRBJ2-2; V gene: TRBV6-1; clone size: many; CDR3 length: 15; CDR3 protein: CASSWAGGGTGELFF
J gene: TRBJ2-7; V gene: TRBV20-1; clone size: many; CDR3 length: 14; CDR3 protein: CSARIRGGTYEQYF
J gene: TRBJ2-3; V gene: TRBV5-1; clone size: few; CDR3 length: 15; CDR3 protein: CASSRAGAGTDTQYF
J gene: TRBJ1-6; V gene: TRBV4-2; clone size: many; CDR3 length: 17; CDR3 protein: CASSQDSVGAYNSPLHF
J gene: TRBJ2-7; V gene: TRBV15; clone size: NA; CDR3 length: 14; CDR3 protein: CATSINRDIYEQYF
J gene: TRBJ1-2; V gene: TRBV27; clone size: NA; CDR3 length: 15; CDR3 protein: CASITGDSRNYVYTF
J gene: TRBJ2-7; V gene: TRBV28; clone size: NA; CDR3 length: 15; CDR3 protein: CASSSGTGWSYEQYF
J gene: TRBJ2-5; V gene: TRBV12-5; clone size: many; CDR3 length: 11; CDR3 protein: CASALGETQYF
J gene: TRBJ2-7; V gene: TRBV9; clone size: NA; CDR3 length: 16; CDR3 protein: CASSTGEADSYYEQYF
J gene: TRBJ1-2; V gene: TRBV12-3/TRBV12-4; clone size: few; CDR3 length: 13; CDR3 protein: CASSRTSRWDYTF
J gene: TRBJ1-1; V gene: TRBV11-2; clone size: NA; CDR3 length: 15; CDR3 protein: CASSSSSGWNTEAFF
J gene: TRBJ2-5; V gene: TRBV12-3/TRBV12-4; clone size: many; CDR3 length: 15; CDR3 protein: CASSDPTGDQETQYF